This T cell receptor (beta chain) stems from a study of T-cell reconstitution after alpha-beta-depleted transplantation in children listed by TCRdb under 2016. Turning to the overall study: The study quantitatively tracked T-cell immune reconstitution after TCRalphabeta/CD19-depleted allogeneic hematopoietic cell transplantation in children using TCR repertoire profiling.

This clonotype came up a few times. It has no known antigen specificity. No much larger clone exists at a distance of one base, and base qualities are not known. CDR1 WNHNN and CDR2 SYGVQD were looked up in the germline V gene (reference sequence). The CDR3 covers 14 residues, taking in both the cysteine and the phenylalanine. The retained sequence is limited to the CDR3, 42 bases, with the frame set at the first base. Trimming takes 2 bases off V and 5 bases off J; junction bases not matched to a gene: 3. The library was made by PCR. Sequencing was performed on an Illumina HiSeq 2500. TCR libraries were prepared with molecular barcoding, using unique molecular identifiers to normalize TCRbeta repertoire quantification. The public reads were reanalyzed by TCRdb: fastp trimming at Q25, MiXCR alignment, in-frame beta chains only. Identical CDR3 protein sequences are pooled into one entry, listed with their most common genes and DNA. The sample records just under 550,000 distinct CDR3 sequences, 15% to 20% of which are singletons. The ten largest clones add up to approximately 3% of the sample.

The chain couples TRBV10-1 to TRBJ2-7; 10 junctional bases match TRBD2. Material: PBMCs from the stem cell graft donor, obtained from the stem cell graft. The receptor was derived from a human donor who donated a stem cell graft to a child with acute lymphoblastic leukemia. The nucleotide sequence reads TGCGCCAGCAGTGAGCCCGGGACTAGCGACGAGCAGTACTTC. Its protein product is CASSEPGTSDEQYF.